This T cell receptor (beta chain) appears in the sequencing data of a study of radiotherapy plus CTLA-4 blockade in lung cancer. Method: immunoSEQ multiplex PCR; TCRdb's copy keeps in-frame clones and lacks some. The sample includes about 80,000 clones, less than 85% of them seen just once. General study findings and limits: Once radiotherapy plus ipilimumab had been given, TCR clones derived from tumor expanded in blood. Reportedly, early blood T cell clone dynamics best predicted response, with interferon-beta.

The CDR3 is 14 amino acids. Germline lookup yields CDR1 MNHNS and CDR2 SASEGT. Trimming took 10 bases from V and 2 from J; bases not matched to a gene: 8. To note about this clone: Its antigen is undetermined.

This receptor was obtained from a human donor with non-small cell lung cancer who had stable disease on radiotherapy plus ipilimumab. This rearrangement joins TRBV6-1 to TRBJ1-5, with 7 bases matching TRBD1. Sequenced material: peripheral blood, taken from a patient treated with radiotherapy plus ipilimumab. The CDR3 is CAIISTGGNQPQHF. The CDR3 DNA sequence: TGTGCCATCATATCTACAGGGGGCAATCAGCCCCAGCATTTT.